This TCR beta chain was documented in a study of cytomegalovirus exposure and HLA in healthy donors. Use of 60 Vbeta and 13 Jbeta primers characterized the PCR. Clones were sequenced by immunoSEQ multiplex PCR, and TCRdb holds only the in-frame ones, with some missing. The table records about 130,000 clones, approximately 80% of them present only once. The CDR3 is 13 amino acids. Germline values: CDR1 KGHSH, CDR2 LQKENI. V lost 4 bases and J lost 0, with 6 bases in between. The clonotype was recovered from a man aged 50 to 60 in good health and CMV-seronegative. The J gene is TRBJ1-1, the V gene TRBV18; D unclear. Input material: PBMCs. The CDR3 DNA is TGTGCCAGCTCACTTCAAATGAACACTGAAGCTTTCTTT. Translated, it gives CASSLQMNTEAFF.